This TCR beta chain comes out of a study of cytotoxic CD8 clonotypes in ibrutinib-treated CLL. Remarks on this clone: Compared with germline, one end of the junction differs, possibly owing to a read error.

Looked up from germline, CDR1 is SGHTA and CDR2 is FQGNSA. CDR3 size: 13 residues. Sequencing used immunoSEQ multiplex PCR; TCRdb keeps in-frame clones, though not all of them. The sample contains 200,000 or so clones, approximately 79% of which appear only once. The source was PBMCs, collected after 12 months of ibrutinib treatment. This sequence was found in a human donor with chronic lymphocytic leukemia. The chain employs TRBV7-2 and TRBJ1-2, with 7 bases identical to TRBD1. The CDR3 loop is CASSQPSGRDSYF. The CDR3 coding sequence is TGTGCCAGCAGCCAACCATCCGGCCGGGACAGCTACTTC.